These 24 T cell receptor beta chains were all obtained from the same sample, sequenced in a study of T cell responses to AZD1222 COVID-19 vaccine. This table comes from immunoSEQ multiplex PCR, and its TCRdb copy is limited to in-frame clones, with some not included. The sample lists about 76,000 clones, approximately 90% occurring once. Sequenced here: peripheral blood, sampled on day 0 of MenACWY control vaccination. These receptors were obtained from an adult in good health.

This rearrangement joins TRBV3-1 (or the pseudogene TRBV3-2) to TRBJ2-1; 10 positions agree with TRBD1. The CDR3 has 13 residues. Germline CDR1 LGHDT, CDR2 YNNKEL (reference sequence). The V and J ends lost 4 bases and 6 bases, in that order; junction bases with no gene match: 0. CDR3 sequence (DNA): TGTGCCAGCAGCCGGACAGGGGGCAATGAGCAGTTCTTC. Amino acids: CASSRTGGNEQFF.

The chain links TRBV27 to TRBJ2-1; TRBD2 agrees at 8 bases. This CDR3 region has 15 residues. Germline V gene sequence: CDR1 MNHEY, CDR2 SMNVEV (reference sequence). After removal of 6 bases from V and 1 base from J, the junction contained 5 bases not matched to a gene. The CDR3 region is CASRMSGSSYNEQFF. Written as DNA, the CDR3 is TGTGCCAGCAGGATGAGCGGGAGTTCCTACAATGAGCAGTTCTTC.

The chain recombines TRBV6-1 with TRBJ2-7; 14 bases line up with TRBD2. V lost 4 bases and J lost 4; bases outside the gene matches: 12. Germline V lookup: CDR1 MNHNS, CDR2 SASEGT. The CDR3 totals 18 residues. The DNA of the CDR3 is TGTGCCAGCAGTGGAGGGACTAGCGGGAGTTCGGGGAAATACGAGCAGTACTTC. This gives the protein CASSGGTSGSSGKYEQYF.

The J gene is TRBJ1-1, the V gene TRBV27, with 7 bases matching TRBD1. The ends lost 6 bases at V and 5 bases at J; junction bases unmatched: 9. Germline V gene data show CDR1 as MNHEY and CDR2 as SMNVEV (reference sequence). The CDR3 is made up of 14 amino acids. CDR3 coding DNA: TGTGCCAGCAGGCTCACAGGGGTAGGGACTGAAGCTTTCTTT. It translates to CASRLTGVGTEAFF.

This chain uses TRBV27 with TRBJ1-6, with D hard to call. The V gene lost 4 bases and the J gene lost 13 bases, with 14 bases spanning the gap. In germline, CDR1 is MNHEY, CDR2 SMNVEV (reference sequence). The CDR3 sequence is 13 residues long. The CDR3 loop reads CASSSAGVGPLHF. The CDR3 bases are TGTGCCAGCAGTTCCGCGGGTGTGGGTCCCCTCCACTTT.

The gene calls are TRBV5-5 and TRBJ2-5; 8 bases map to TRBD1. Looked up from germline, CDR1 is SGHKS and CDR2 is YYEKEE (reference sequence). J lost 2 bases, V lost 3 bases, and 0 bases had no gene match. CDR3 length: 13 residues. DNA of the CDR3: TGTGCCAGCAGCTGGACAGGGCAAGAGACCCAGTACTTC. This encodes CASSWTGQETQYF.

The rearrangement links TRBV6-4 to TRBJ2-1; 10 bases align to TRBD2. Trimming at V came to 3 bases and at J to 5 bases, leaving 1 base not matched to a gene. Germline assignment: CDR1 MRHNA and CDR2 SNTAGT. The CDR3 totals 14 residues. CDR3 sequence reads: CASSEAGGHNEQFF. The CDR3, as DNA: TGTGCCAGCAGTGAAGCGGGAGGGCACAATGAGCAGTTCTTC.

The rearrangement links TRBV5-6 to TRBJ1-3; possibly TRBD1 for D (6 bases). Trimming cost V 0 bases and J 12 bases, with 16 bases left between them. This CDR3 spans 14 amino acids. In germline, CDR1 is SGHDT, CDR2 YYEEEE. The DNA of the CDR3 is TGTGCCAGCAGCTTGGGGGGGCCGCAGACCCTCATATATTTT. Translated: CASSLGGPQTLIYF. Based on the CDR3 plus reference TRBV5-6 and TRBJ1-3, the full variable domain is DAGVTQSPTHLIKTRGQQVTLRCSPKSGHDTVSWYQQALGQGPQFIFQYYEEEERQRGNFPDRFSGHQFPNYSSELNVNALLLGDSALYLCASSLGGPQTLIYFGEGSWLTVV.

The chain's CDR3 is CASSLGLSNLEQYF. CDR3 in DNA: TGTGCCAGCAGCTTAGGCTTGTCTAACCTCGAGCAGTACTTC. J is TRBJ2-7 and V is TRBV7-9; no definite D call. The CDR3 sequence is 14 residues long. The germline V gene encodes CDR1 SEHNR and CDR2 FQNEAQ (reference sequence). The V gene lost 1 base and the J gene lost 6 bases, with 13 bases spanning the gap.

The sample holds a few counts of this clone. CDR3 in amino acids: CASSLEAGGSVLHF. CDR3 nucleotide sequence: TGCGCCAGCAGCTTGGAGGCAGGGGGCTCCGTCCTCCACTTT. The chain combines TRBV5-1 with TRBJ1-6; 8 bases fit TRBD1. Germline V gene sequence: CDR1 SGHRS, CDR2 YFSETQ. Losses at the gene ends were 0 bases for V and 15 bases for J; bases not matched to a gene: 8. The CDR3 extends over 14 amino acids.

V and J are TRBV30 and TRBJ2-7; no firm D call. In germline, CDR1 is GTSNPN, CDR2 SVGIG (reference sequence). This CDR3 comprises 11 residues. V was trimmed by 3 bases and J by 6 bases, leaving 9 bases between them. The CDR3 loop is CAWSLMGEQYF. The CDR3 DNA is TGTGCCTGGAGCCTAATGGGCGAGCAGTACTTC.

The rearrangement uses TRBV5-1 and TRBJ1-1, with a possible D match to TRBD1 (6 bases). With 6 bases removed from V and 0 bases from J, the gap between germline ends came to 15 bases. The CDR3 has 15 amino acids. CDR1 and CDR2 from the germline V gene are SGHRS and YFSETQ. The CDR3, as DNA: TGCGCCAGCACTTCGAAAGGACAGTTGAACACTGAAGCTTTCTTT. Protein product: CASTSKGQLNTEAFF.

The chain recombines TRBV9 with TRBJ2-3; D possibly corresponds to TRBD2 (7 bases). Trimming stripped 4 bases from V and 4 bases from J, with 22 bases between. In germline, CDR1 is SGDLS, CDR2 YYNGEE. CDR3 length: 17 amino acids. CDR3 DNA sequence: TGTGCCAGCAGCCCCCAATTGGGGGGGCGGTTCCCAGATACGCAGTATTTT. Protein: CASSPQLGGRFPDTQYF.

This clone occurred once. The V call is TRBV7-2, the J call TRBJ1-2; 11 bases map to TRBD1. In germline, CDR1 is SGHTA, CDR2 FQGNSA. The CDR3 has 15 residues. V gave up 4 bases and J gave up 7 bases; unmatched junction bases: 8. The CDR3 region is CASSYLGQGVRGYTF. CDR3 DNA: TGTGCCAGCAGCTATTTGGGACAGGGGGTACGTGGCTACACCTTC. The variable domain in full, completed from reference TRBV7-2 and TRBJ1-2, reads GAGVSQSPSNKVTEKGKDVELRCDPISGHTALYWYRQSLGQGLEFLIYFQGNSAPDKSGLPSDRFSAERTGGSVSTLTIQRTQQEDSAVYLCASSYLGQGVRGYTFGSGTRLTVV.

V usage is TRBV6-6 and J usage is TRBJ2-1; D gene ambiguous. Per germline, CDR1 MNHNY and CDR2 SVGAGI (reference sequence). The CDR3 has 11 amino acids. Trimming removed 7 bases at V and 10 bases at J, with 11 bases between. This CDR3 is CASKTAVEQFF. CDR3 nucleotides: TGTGCCAGCAAAACAGCAGTCGAGCAGTTCTTC.

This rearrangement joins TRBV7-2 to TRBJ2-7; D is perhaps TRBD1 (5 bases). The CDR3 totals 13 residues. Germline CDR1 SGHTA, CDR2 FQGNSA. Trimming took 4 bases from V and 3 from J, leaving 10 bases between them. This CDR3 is CASSSGSHYEQYF. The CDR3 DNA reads TGTGCCAGCAGCTCAGGGTCGCACTACGAGCAGTACTTC.

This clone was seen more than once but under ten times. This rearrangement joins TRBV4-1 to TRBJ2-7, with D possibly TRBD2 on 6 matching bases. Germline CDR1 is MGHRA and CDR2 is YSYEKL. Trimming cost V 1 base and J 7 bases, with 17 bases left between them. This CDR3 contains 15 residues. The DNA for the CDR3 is TGCGCCAGCAGCCAAGGGAGGGGAGACCCCTGGGAGCAGTACTTC. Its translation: CASSQGRGDPWEQYF.

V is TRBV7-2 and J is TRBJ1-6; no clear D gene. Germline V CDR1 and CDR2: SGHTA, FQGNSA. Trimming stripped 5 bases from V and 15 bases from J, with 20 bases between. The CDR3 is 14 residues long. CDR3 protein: CASSPDPRGLRLHF. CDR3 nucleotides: TGTGCCAGCAGCCCTGACCCCAGAGGGTTGCGCCTCCACTTT.

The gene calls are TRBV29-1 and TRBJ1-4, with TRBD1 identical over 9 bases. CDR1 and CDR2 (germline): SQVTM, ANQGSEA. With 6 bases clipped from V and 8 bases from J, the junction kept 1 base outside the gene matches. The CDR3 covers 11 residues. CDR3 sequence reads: CSVGQGEKLFF. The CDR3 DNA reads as TGCAGCGTGGGACAGGGAGAAAAACTGTTTTTT.

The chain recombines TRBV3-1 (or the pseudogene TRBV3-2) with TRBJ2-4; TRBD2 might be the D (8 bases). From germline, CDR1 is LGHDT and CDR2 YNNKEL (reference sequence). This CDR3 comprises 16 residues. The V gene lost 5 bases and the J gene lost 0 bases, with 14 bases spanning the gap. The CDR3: CASSSGGLVAKNIQYF. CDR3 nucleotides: TGTGCCAGCAGCTCAGGGGGACTAGTAGCCAAAAACATTCAGTACTTC.

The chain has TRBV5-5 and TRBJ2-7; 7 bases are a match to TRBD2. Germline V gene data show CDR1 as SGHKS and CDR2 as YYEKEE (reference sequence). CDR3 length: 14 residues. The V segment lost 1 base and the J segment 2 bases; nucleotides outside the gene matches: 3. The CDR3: CASSLSGATYEQYF. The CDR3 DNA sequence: TGTGCCAGCAGCTTGAGCGGGGCGACCTACGAGCAGTACTTC. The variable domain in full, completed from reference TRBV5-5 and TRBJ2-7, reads DAGVTQSPTHLIKTRGQQVTLRCSPISGHKSVSWYQQVLGQGPQFIFQYYEKEERGRGNFPDRFSARQFPNYSSELNVNALLLGDSALYLCASSLSGATYEQYFGPGTRLTVT.

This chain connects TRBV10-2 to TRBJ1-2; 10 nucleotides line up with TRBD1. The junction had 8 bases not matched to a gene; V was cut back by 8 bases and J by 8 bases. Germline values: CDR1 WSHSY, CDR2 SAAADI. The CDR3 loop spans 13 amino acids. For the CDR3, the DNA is TGCGCCAGCGGGGGACAGGGGTTGAGGGGCTACACCTTC. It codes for CASGGQGLRGYTF.

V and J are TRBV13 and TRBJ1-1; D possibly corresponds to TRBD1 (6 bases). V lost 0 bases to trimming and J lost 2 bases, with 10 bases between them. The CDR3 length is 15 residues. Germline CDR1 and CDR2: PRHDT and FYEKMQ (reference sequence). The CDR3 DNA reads TGTGCCAGCAGCTTAGGGGTAGGGGGAAACACTGAAGCTTTCTTT. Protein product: CASSLGVGGNTEAFF.

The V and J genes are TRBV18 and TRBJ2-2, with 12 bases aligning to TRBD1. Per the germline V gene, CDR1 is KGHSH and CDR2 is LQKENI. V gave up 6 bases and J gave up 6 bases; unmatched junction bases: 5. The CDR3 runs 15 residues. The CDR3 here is CASSRDRGHPGELFF. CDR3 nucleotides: TGTGCCAGCTCGAGGGACAGGGGGCATCCCGGGGAGCTGTTTTTT. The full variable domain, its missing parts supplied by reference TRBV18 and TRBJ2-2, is NAGVMQNPRHLVRRRGQEARLRCSPMKGHSHVYWYRQLPEEGLKFMVYLQKENIIDESGMPKERFSAEFPKEGPSILRIQQVVRGDSAAYFCASSRDRGHPGELFFGEGSRLTVL.